The count of the clone carrying this TCR beta chain is one. This entry belongs to a study of early T cells in non-severe SARS-CoV-2 infection. One entry per CDR3 protein, called by TCRdb with MiXCR from the 5' RACE reads. The table records around 83,000 distinct CDR3 sequences, about 9.4% of them present only once. Germline V gene data show CDR1 as MNHNS and CDR2 as SASEGT. Trimming shortened V by 4 bases and J by 4 bases, and 11 bases separated the two germline ends. This CDR3 is built from 13 residues. The sequenced sample was whole blood, obtained at baseline. The V call is TRBV6-1, the J call TRBJ2-7; D may match TRBD1 or TRBD2 (5 bases each). This receptor was taken from an adult who was a healthcare worker with PCR-confirmed SARS-CoV-2 infection or an uninfected control (not recorded which). The CDR3: CASSVGTEYEQYF. The CDR3 bases are TGTGCCAGCAGTGTCGGGACGGAATACGAGCAGTACTTC.